These T cell receptor beta chains were read from a single sample in a study of cytomegalovirus exposure and HLA in healthy donors. Sequenced by immunoSEQ multiplex PCR; TCRdb stores in-frame clones only, minus some. Of about 52,000 clones in the sample, roughly 73% were seen once. Source material: PBMCs. The receptors shown here come from a man aged 18-30 years in good health and CMV-seronegative. Each CDR3 is given with its conserved first and last residue. The D gene is left open where the match is weak. The size field is filled for only some rows; it gives once, few, many or a size class.

TRBJ1-2 TRBV6-6 13 NA TRBD1 CASRVGQGNGYTF TGTGCCAGCAGGGTGGGACAGGGAAACGGCTACACCTTC
TRBJ2-7 TRBV2 18 NA TRBD2 CASSGGTSGTSGSYEQYF TGTGCCAGCAGTGGGGGGACATCCGGGACTAGCGGCTCCTACGAGCAGTACTTC
TRBJ2-3 TRBV11-2 16 NA NA CASSYRAAGGTDTQYF TGTGCCAGCAGCTACAGGGCCGCAGGAGGCACAGATACGCAGTATTTT
TRBJ2-2 TRBV6-4 16 NA NA CASSDVGQGITGELFF TGTGCCAGCAGTGATGTTGGCCAGGGTATCACCGGGGAGCTGTTTTTT
TRBJ1-4 TRBV29-1 18 NA TRBD1 CSVRLPGQGGALREKLFF TGCAGCGTTCGACTCCCGGGACAGGGTGGAGCATTGCGTGAAAAACTGTTTTTT
TRBJ2-1 TRBV29-1 14 NA NA CSVDPITVNNEQFF TGCAGCGTTGACCCTATAACGGTTAACAATGAGCAGTTCTTC
TRBJ2-7 TRBV27 15 NA TRBD2 CASSPRPSGRNEQYF TGTGCCAGCAGTCCGCGCCCTAGCGGGAGGAACGAGCAGTACTTC
TRBJ1-1 TRBV5-1 11 NA NA CASSSVTEAFF TGCGCCAGCAGCTCGGTGACTGAAGCTTTCTTT
TRBJ2-7 TRBV9 14 NA NA CASSVGSSSYEQYF TGTGCCAGCAGCGTAGGGTCCAGCTCCTACGAGCAGTACTTC
TRBJ1-4 TRBV6-1 14 NA NA CASSEQGINEKLFF TGTGCCAGCAGTGAGCAGGGGATTAATGAAAAACTGTTTTTT
TRBJ2-7 TRBV7-2 14 NA TRBD2 CASSLSGGSYEQYF TGTGCCAGCAGCTTATCGGGAGGCTCCTACGAGCAGTACTTC
TRBJ1-2 TRBV7-2 19 few TRBD1 CASSLGRTAGGTTGYGYTF TGTGCCAGCAGCTTAGGACGTACGGCAGGGGGAACCACCGGTTATGGCTACACCTTC
TRBJ2-1 TRBV7-9 15 few TRBD2 CASSLGRGVYNEQFF TGTGCCAGCAGCTTGGGACGGGGGGTCTACAATGAGCAGTTCTTC
TRBJ1-2 TRBV11-2 15 NA NA CASSPNQGLKDGYTF TGTGCCAGCAGCCCAAACCAGGGGTTAAAGGATGGCTACACCTTC
TRBJ1-5 TRBV4-1 16 once TRBD1 CASSQVTGGGNQPQHF TGCGCCAGCAGCCAGGTGACAGGGGGGGGCAATCAGCCCCAGCATTTT
TRBJ2-5 TRBV4-1 14 once TRBD1 CASSWRTGAETQYF TGCGCCAGCAGTTGGAGGACAGGGGCGGAGACCCAGTACTTC
TRBJ1-5 TRBV4-3 13 NA NA CASSQYRYQPQHF TGCGCCAGCAGCCAATACAGATATCAGCCCCAGCATTTT
TRBJ1-6 TRBV6-1 15 once TRBD1 CASSVAQGVGSPLHF TGTGCCAGCAGTGTCGCTCAGGGGGTAGGTTCACCCCTCCACTTT
TRBJ2-5 TRBV4-1 16 NA TRBD1 CASSHPTGGGQETQYF TGCGCCAGCAGCCACCCGACAGGGGGGGGACAAGAGACCCAGTACTTC
TRBJ2-5 TRBV7-8 14 NA NA CASSTWSQEETQYF TGTGCCAGCAGCACTTGGTCGCAGGAAGAGACCCAGTACTTC
TRBJ2-1 TRBV6-4 15 NA TRBD2 CASSPAGKASNEQFF TGTGCCAGCAGCCCAGCGGGAAAGGCTAGCAATGAGCAGTTCTTC
TRBJ2-4 TRBV30 14 few NA CAWSVTGVGYIQYF TGTGCCTGGAGTGTCACGGGAGTGGGTTACATTCAGTACTTC
TRBJ2-3 TRBV5-1 15 NA TRBD1 CASSGGQGITDTQYF TGCGCCAGCAGCGGGGGACAGGGGATCACAGATACGCAGTATTTT
TRBJ1-4 TRBV4-1 15 NA NA CASSQDGGGDEKLFF TGCGCCAGCAGCCAAGATGGCGGGGGGGACGAAAAACTGTTTTTT
TRBJ1-3 TRBV7-8 14 NA NA CASTLRGSGNTIYF TGTGCCAGCACCCTGCGGGGCTCCGGAAACACCATATATTTT
TRBJ2-7 TRBV7-7 13 NA NA CASSRDFSYEQYF TGTGCTAGCAGTCGGGACTTCTCCTACGAGCAGTACTTC
TRBJ2-1 TRBV7-6 15 NA TRBD2 CASSRTSGSPDEQFF TGTGCCAGCAGCCGGACTAGCGGGAGCCCCGATGAGCAGTTCTTC
TRBJ2-1 TRBV4-3 16 few TRBD2 CASSQEAGGPWNEQFF TGCGCCAGCAGCCAAGAAGCGGGAGGGCCTTGGAATGAGCAGTTCTTC